This T cell receptor beta chain was captured in a study of blood T cell repertoires in COVID-19. As for the study in general: COVID-19 samples, acute and convalescent, were from the United States, Italy and Spain.

Sequencing was performed with immunoSEQ multiplex PCR; in TCRdb, only in-frame clones are kept and a portion is missing. Of approximately 270,000 clones in the sample, approximately 90% were seen once. Germline CDR1 is MNHEY and CDR2 is SVGAGI. The V end was cut by 9 bases, the J end by 14 bases, with 14 bases between. The CDR3 length is 11 residues. The sequenced material came from PBMCs or T cells enriched from blood (not recorded which). The chain joins TRBV6-5 to TRBJ1-6, with D possibly TRBD1 on 5 matching bases. This clonotype originated in a man aged 35 to 55 who had been exposed to COVID-19. The CDR3 region is CASLGGAALHF. CDR3 nucleotide sequence: TGTGCCAGTCTAGGAGGGGCGGCCCTCCACTTT.